This entry lists 17 T cell receptor beta chains sequenced from one sample in a study of regulatory T cells in long-lasting Graves disease. As to time point: newly diagnosed GD, antithyroid drugs for less than 3 months. Following extraction of RNA from PBMCs, that RNA was used to make the TCR library. iRepertoire HTBI primers and Arm-PCR of CDR3 regions built TCR beta libraries. Via MiXCR, TCRdb re-called the multiplex PCR reads, giving one row per CDR3 protein. The table lists 450,000 to 650,000 distinct CDR3 sequences, more than 15% of them singletons. The sample was also reused in another study, on T cells in Graves' hyperthyroidism and ophthalmopathy.

The sample was peripheral blood mononuclear cells (PBMCs), taken at new diagnosis, from a patient treated with antithyroid drugs. The receptors come from a woman aged 35 to 60 with Graves disease.

J is TRBJ2-3 and V is TRBV11-3; D is uncertain. Germline V gene lookup returns CDR1 SGHNT and CDR2 YENEEA. The CDR3 extends over 16 amino acids. V was pared by 1 base and J by 0 bases, with 11 bases between. This CDR3 is CASSLVFAASTDTQYF. The CDR3 bases are TGTGCCAGCAGCTTAGTCTTTGCGGCAAGCACAGATACGCAGTATTTT.

The sample holds a few counts of this clonotype. This rearrangement joins TRBV11-2 to TRBJ2-1; 7 positions match TRBD2. Germline V gene data show CDR1 as SGHAT and CDR2 as FQNNGV. Trimming cost V 5 bases and J 4 bases; bases outside gene matches: 14. This CDR3 comprises 17 residues. The CDR3 here is CASSQEEWGGLYNEQFF. The CDR3 DNA follows: TGTGCCAGCAGCCAAGAAGAGTGGGGGGGGTTGTACAATGAGCAGTTCTTC.

The table lists this clonotype with a count of one. This chain uses TRBV5-4 with TRBJ2-5; TRBD2 aligns across 7 bases. CDR3 size: 16 residues. J gave up 5 bases and V 2 bases, and 12 bases lay outside the gene matches. Germline CDR1 and CDR2: SGHNT and YYREEE (reference sequence). CDR3 DNA sequence: TGTGCCAGCAGCTTTATGAGCGGGGCCGGGGGGGAGACCCAGTACTTC. Encoded protein: CASSFMSGAGGETQYF.

This clonotype was observed many times. The rearrangement joins TRBV2 to TRBJ1-3; possible D gene TRBD1, 5 bases. CDR1 is SNHLY and CDR2 is FYNNEI in the germline V gene. Trimming removed 8 bases from V and 1 base from J, with 15 bases in between. This CDR3 region has 15 residues. CDR3: CASGVQASSGNTIYF. CDR3 DNA: TGTGCCAGCGGAGTACAGGCCTCTTCTGGAAACACCATATATTTT. Combining the CDR3 with reference TRBV2 and TRBJ1-3 gives the whole variable domain EPEVTQTPSHQVTQMGQEVILRCVPISNHLYFYWYRQILGQKVEFLVSFYNNEISEKSEIFDDQFSVERPDGSNFTLKIRSTKLEDSAMYFCASGVQASSGNTIYFGEGSWLTVV.

With respect to this clonotype: A much larger clone is a single base away; this may be a read error. The rearrangement uses TRBV18 and TRBJ2-5; TRBD1 might be the D (5 bases). The CDR3 is made up of 13 amino acids. Germline CDR1 is KGHSH and CDR2 is LQKENI. The CDR3 loop is CASSRSREEAQYF. The DNA for the CDR3 is TGTGCCAGCTCACGGTCCAGGGAAGAGGCCCAGTACTTC.

Comment on this clonotype: A much more abundant neighbour one base away suggests this may be a read error. This chain uses TRBV5-4 with TRBJ1-6; 9 bases map to TRBD1. The germline V gene encodes CDR1 SGHNT and CDR2 YYREEE (reference sequence). The CDR3 is 17 amino acids. The DNA of the CDR3 is TGTGCCGGCAGCTTTGGTGGCTGGGACAGGGTGGGCTCACCCCTCCACTTT. Protein: CAGSFGGWDRVGSPLHF.

Comment on this clonotype: This may come from a read error, since a much larger clone is one base off. V and J are TRBV20-1 and TRBJ2-1; D may correspond to TRBD1 or TRBD2 (6 bases each). V was shortened by 4 bases and J by 10 bases, with 20 bases between the two germline ends. Germline V gene data show CDR1 as DFQATT and CDR2 as SNEGSKA (reference sequence). The length of the CDR3 is 14 residues. CDR3 in DNA: TGCAGTGCTACCCCGGGGGCCAGCTCCTACGAGCAGTTCTTC. Its translation is CSATPGASSYEQFF.

As regards this clonotype: The junction does not match germline at one end; this may be a read error. The chain is built from TRBV19 and TRBJ1-5; 12 positions agree with TRBD1. This CDR3 is 15 amino acids long. The germline V gene encodes CDR1 LNHDA and CDR2 SQIVND (reference sequence). CDR3 coding DNA: TGTGCCAATAGTTGGGGACAGGGGGCGGGCCAGCCCCAGCATTTT. Amino acid sequence: CANSWGQGAGQPQHF.

Ten or more counts support this clonotype. The CDR3 region is CASSDSEWKGLASSITQYF. CDR3 nucleotides: TGTGCCAGCAGTGACTCAGAATGGAAAGGACTAGCGAGTTCCATCACGCAGTATTTT. The chain uses TRBV2 and TRBJ2-3; 9 positions agree with TRBD2. CDR3 size: 19 residues. CDR1 SNHLY and CDR2 FYNNEI come from the germline V gene. V was pared by 3 bases and J by 9 bases, with 22 bases of the junction left unmatched.

This clonotype was counted ten times or more. The CDR3 is CASSLGPPFYEQYF. The CDR3, as DNA: TGTGCCAGCAGTTTAGGCCCCCCTTTCTACGAGCAGTACTTC. The V and J genes are TRBV12-3 or TRBV12-4 and TRBJ2-7; D is unclear. Trimming left V 1 base short and J 3 bases short, with 10 bases between. CDR3 length equals 14 residues.

Points on this clonotype: Given a much more abundant clone one base away, this may be a read error. The gene calls are TRBV12-3 or TRBV12-4 and TRBJ2-7; D possibly uses TRBD1 or TRBD2 (7 bases each). The CDR3 extends over 12 amino acids. V was pared by 10 bases and J by 2 bases, with 12 bases between. The DNA of the CDR3 is TGTGCCATCGGGGGGACAGCCTACGAGCAGTACTTC. The encoded protein is CAIGGTAYEQYF.

This clonotype was seen repeatedly, ten times or more. The rearrangement uses TRBV20-1 and TRBJ2-1; 10 positions match TRBD2. The junction had 7 bases not matched to a gene; V was cut back by 6 bases and J by 2 bases. Germline CDR1 is DFQATT and CDR2 is SNEGSKA (reference sequence). CDR3 length: 15 amino acids. The CDR3 spells CSAYRTSGPYNEQFF. The CDR3 DNA sequence: TGCAGTGCCTATCGGACTAGCGGTCCCTACAATGAGCAGTTCTTC.

This clonotype was counted ten times or more. The chain recombines TRBV2 with TRBJ2-5; D not resolved. The CDR3 consists of 11 residues. CDR1 and CDR2 from the germline V gene are SNHLY and FYNNEI. Trimming removed 10 bases from V and 1 base from J, with 7 bases in between. CDR3 nucleotides: TGTGCCACAGAACTCCAAGAGACCCAGTACTTC. Translated: CATELQETQYF.

This clonotype occurred a few times. V and J are TRBV10-3 and TRBJ1-5; D is ambiguous. In germline, CDR1 is ENHRY, CDR2 SYGVKD. This CDR3 is built from 14 residues. V lost 3 bases, J lost 4 bases, and 10 bases lay in between. CDR3 coding DNA: TGTGCCATCAGTGAAGGGCAGCCGAATCAGCCCCAGCATTTT. It translates to CAISEGQPNQPQHF.

The chain is built from TRBV6-1 and TRBJ2-2; D gene unclear. V was clipped by 6 bases and J by 3 bases, with 5 bases between them. Germline V gene lookup returns CDR1 MNHNS and CDR2 SASEGT. The CDR3 has 12 amino acids. The CDR3 here is CASRTDTGELFF. CDR3 nucleotide sequence: TGTGCCAGCAGGACGGACACCGGGGAGCTGTTTTTT.

The chain combines TRBV7-6 with TRBJ2-1; TRBD1 matches at 11 bases. Germline V CDR1 and CDR2: SGHVS, FNYEAQ. The CDR3 has 15 residues. V dropped 3 bases and J dropped 7; count of bases not matched to a gene: 5. The CDR3 DNA reads TGTGCCAGCAGCTTTGGGACAGGGGGGGGGAATGAGCAGTTCTTC. Its translation is CASSFGTGGGNEQFF.

This clonotype was observed many times. The chain combines TRBV28 with TRBJ1-4, with 7 bases that match TRBD1. Germline trimming cut 5 bases from V and 3 bases from J; bases unmatched to any gene: 3. Germline-derived CDR1 and CDR2 are MDHEN and SYDVKM. The CDR3 consists of 14 residues. The chain's CDR3 is CASSRQGANEKLFF. The DNA of the CDR3 is TGTGCCAGCAGTCGACAGGGAGCTAATGAAAAACTGTTTTTT.